The clone carrying this TCR beta chain was observed a handful of times. No antigen is known for it. What was amplified from RNA transcripts were TCR beta CDR3 regions. TCR CDR3 underwent first-round RT-PCR with the HTBI primer set. TCRdb reprocessed the multiplex PCR reads with MiXCR, giving one entry per CDR3 protein. The sample has about 300,000 distinct CDR3 sequences; roughly 15% are singletons. This entry comes from a study of T cells in Graves' hyperthyroidism and ophthalmopathy. Broader study findings: In the blood, most expanded thyroid clonotypes above 0.001 appeared as well.

Graves' hyperthyroidism was deemed stable absent ophthalmopathy progression within 18 months. V was shortened by 5 bases and J by 4 bases, with 11 bases between the two germline ends. The germline V gene has CDR1 SQVTM and CDR2 ANQGSEA. The CDR3 consists of 12 residues. The receptor was derived from a man aged 25-45 years with Graves' hyperthyroidism. Sequenced material: blood. J is TRBJ1-2 and V is TRBV29-1; weak D call: TRBD1 (5 bases). CDR3 bases: TGCAGCGTTCGTCTTGGGACCTATGGCTACACCTTC. This sequence encodes CSVRLGTYGYTF.